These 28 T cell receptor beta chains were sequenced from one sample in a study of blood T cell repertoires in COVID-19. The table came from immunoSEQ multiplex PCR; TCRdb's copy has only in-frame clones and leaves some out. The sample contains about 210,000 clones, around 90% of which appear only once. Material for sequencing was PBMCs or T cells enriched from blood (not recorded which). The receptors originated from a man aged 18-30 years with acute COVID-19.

CDR3 sequence reads: CATRQGPYEQYF. Here the CDR3 DNA reads TGTGCCACCCGGCAGGGGCCCTACGAGCAGTACTTC. The V gene is TRBV6-5, the J gene TRBJ2-7; D might be TRBD1 (6 bases). The CDR3 runs 12 residues. Trimming stripped 10 bases from V and 2 bases from J, with 12 bases between. Germline V lookup: CDR1 MNHEY, CDR2 SVGAGI.

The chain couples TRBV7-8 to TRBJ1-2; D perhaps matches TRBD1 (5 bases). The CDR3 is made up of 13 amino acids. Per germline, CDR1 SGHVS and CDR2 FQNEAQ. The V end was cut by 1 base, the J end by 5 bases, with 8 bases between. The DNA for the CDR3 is TGTGCCAGCAGCTTAGGTCAGGGTTATGGCTACACCTTC. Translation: CASSLGQGYGYTF.

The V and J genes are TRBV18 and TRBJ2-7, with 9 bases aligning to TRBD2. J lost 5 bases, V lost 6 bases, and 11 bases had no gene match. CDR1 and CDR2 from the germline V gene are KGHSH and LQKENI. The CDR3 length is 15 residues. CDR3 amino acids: CASSVAAGGSNEQYF. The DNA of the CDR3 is TGTGCCAGCTCTGTGGCGGCGGGAGGGAGCAACGAGCAGTACTTC.

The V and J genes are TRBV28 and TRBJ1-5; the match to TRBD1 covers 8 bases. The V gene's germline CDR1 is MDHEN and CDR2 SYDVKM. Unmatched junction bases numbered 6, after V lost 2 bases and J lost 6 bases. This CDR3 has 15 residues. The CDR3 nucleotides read TGTGCCAGCAGTTTACCCACAGGGGGGTCTCAGCCCCAGCATTTT. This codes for CASSLPTGGSQPQHF.

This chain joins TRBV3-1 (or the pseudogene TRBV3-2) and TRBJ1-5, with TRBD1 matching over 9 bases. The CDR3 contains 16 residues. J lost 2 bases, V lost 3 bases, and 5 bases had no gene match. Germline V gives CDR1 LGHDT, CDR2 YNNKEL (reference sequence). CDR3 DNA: TGTGCCAGCAGCCAGGGACAGGGTTTTGGCAATCAGCCCCAGCATTTT. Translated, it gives CASSQGQGFGNQPQHF.

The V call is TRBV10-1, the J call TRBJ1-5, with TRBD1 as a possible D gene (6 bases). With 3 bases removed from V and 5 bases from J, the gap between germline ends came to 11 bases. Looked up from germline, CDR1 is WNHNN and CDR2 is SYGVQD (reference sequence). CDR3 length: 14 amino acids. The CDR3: CASSESRTDQPQHF. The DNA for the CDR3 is TGCGCCAGCAGTGAATCCCGGACAGATCAGCCCCAGCATTTT.

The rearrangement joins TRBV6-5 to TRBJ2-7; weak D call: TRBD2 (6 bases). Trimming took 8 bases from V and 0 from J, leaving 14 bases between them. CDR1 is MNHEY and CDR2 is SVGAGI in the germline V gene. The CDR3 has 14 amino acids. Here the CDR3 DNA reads TGTGCCAGCGGCGGGGCAGGGAACTCCTACGAGCAGTACTTC. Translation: CASGGAGNSYEQYF.

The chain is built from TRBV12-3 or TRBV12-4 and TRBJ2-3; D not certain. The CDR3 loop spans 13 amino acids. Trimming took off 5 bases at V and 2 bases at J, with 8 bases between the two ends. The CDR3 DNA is TGTGCCAGCAGTCCAGATATCACAGATACGCAGTATTTT. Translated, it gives CASSPDITDTQYF.

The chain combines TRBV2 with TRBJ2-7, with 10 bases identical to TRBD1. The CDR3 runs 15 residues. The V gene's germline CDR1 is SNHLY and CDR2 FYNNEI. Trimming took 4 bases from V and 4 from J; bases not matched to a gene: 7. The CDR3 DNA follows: TGTGCCAGCAGTGGGGGTGGGACAGGGGTATACGAGCAGTACTTC. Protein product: CASSGGGTGVYEQYF.

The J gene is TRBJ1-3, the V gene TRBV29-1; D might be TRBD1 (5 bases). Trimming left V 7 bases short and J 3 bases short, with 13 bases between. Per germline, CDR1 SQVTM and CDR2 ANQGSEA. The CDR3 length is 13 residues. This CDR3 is CSGARGNGNTIYF. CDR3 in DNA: TGCAGCGGGGCCCGGGGGAATGGAAACACCATATATTTT.

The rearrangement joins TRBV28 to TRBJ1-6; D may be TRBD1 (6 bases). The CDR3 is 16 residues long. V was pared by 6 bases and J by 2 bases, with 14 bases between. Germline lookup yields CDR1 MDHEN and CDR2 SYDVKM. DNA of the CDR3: TGTGCCAGCAGCCGACGGGGGGCCGCCTATAATTCACCCCTCCACTTT. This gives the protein CASSRRGAAYNSPLHF.

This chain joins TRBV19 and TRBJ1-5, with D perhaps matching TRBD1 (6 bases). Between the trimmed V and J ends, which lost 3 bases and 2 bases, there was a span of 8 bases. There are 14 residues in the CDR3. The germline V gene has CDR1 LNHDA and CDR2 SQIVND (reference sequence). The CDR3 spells CASSISGGNQPQHF. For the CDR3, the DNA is TGTGCCAGTAGTATTTCAGGGGGCAATCAGCCCCAGCATTTT.

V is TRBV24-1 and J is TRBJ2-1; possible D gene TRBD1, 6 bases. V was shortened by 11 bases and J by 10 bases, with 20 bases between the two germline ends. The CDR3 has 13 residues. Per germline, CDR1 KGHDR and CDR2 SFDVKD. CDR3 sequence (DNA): TGTGCCAGTAAAGGGGGTACCTCCATGGAGCAGTTCTTC. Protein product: CASKGGTSMEQFF.

The CDR3, as DNA: TGTGCCAGCGGACCCAGAGACAGGGGCTATGGCTACACCTTC. It encodes CASGPRDRGYGYTF. The chain is built from TRBV2 and TRBJ1-2; 8 bases are shared with TRBD1. Germline lookup yields CDR1 SNHLY and CDR2 FYNNEI. The CDR3 length is 14 residues. V lost 8 bases to trimming and J lost 4 bases; unmatched junction nucleotides: 9.

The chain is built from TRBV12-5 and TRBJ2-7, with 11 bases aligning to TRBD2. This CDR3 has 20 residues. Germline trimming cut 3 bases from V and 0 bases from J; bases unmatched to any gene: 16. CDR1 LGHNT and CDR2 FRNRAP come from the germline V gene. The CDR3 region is CASGFTSGLAGGRSSYEQYF. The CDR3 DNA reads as TGTGCTAGTGGTTTCACCTCGGGGCTAGCGGGAGGCCGAAGCTCCTACGAGCAGTACTTC. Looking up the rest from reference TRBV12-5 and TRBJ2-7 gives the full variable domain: DARVTQTPRHKVTEMGQEVTMRCQPILGHNTVFWYRQTMMQGLELLAYFRNRAPLDDSGMPKDRFSAEMPDATLATLKIQPSEPRDSAVYFCASGFTSGLAGGRSSYEQYFGPGTRLTVT.

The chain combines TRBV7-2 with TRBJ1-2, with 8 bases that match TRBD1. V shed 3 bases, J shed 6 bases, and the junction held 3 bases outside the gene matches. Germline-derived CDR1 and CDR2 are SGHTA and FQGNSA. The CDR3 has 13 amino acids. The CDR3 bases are TGTGCCAGCAGCTTGGACAGGGTTGATGGCTACACCTTC. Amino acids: CASSLDRVDGYTF. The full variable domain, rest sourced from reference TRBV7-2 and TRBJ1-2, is GAGVSQSPSNKVTEKGKDVELRCDPISGHTALYWYRQSLGQGLEFLIYFQGNSAPDKSGLPSDRFSAERTGGSVSTLTIQRTQQEDSAVYLCASSLDRVDGYTFGSGTRLTVV.

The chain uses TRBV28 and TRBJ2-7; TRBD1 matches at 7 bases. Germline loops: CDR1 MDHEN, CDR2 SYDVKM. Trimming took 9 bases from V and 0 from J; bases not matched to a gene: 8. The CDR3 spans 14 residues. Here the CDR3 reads CASNRDSSSYEQYF. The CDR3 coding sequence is TGTGCCAGTAACCGGGACAGCAGCTCCTACGAGCAGTACTTC.

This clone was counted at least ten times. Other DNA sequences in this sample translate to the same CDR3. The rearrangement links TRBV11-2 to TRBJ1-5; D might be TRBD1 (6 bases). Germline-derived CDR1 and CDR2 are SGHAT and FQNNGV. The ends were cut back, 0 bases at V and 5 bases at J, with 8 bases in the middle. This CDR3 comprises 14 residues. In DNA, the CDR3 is TGTGCCAGCAGCTTAGACAGGGGATATCAGCCCCAGCATTTT. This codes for CASSLDRGYQPQHF.

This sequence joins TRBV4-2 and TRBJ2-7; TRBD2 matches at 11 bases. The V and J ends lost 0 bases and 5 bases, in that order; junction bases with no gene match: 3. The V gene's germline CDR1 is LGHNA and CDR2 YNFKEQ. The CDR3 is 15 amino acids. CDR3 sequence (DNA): TGTGCCAGCAGCCAAGAGGTACTAGCGGGAGACGAGCAGTACTTC. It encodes CASSQEVLAGDEQYF.

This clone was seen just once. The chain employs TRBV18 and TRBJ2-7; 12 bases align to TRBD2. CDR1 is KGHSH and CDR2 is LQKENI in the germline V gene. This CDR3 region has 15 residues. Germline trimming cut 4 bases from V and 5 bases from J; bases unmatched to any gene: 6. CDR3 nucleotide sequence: TGTGCCAGCTCACGACTAGCGGGAGAGTCAGACGAGCAGTACTTC. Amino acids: CASSRLAGESDEQYF.

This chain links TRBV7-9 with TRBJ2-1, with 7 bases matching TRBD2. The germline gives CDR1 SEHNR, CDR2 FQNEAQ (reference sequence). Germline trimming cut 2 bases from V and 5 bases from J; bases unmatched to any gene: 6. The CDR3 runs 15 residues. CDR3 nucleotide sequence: TGTGCCAGCAGCTTAATCGGGACTATCAACAATGAGCAGTTCTTC. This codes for CASSLIGTINNEQFF.

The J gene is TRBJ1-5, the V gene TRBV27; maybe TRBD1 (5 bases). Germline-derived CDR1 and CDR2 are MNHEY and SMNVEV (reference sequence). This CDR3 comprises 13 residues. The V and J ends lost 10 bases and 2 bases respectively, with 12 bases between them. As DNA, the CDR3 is TGTGCCACACCAGGGTACGGCAATCAGCCCCAGCATTTT. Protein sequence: CATPGYGNQPQHF.

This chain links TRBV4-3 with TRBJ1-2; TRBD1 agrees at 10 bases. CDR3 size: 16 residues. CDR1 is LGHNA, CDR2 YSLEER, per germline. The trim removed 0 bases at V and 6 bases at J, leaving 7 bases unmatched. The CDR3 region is CASSQDRGQGEDGYTF. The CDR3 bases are TGCGCCAGCAGCCAAGATCGAGGACAGGGGGAAGATGGCTACACCTTC.

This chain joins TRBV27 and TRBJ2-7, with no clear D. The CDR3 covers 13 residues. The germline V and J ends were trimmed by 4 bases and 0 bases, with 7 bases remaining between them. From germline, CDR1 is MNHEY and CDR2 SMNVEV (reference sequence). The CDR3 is CASSYSSSYEQYF. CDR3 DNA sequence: TGTGCCAGCAGTTACTCTTCCTCCTACGAGCAGTACTTC.

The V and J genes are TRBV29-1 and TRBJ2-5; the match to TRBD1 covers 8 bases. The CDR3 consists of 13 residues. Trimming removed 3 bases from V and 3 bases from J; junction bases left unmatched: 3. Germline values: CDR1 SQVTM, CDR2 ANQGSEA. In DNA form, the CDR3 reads TGCAGCGTTGAGACAGGGGAAGAAGAGACCCAGTACTTC. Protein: CSVETGEEETQYF.

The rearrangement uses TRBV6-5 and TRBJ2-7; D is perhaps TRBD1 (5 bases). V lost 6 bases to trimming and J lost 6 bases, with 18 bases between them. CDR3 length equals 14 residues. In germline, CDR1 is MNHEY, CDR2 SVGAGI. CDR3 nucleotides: TGTGCCAGCAGCTCCGGACAACCCTTCCCCGAGCAGTACTTC. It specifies CASSSGQPFPEQYF.

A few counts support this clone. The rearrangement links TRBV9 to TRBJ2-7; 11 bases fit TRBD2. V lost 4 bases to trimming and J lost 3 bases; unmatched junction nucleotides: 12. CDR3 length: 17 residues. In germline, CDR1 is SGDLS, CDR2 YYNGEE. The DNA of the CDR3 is TGTGCCAGCAGCAGAGGGACAACCGGGACTAGCGGCTACGAGCAGTACTTC. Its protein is CASSRGTTGTSGYEQYF.

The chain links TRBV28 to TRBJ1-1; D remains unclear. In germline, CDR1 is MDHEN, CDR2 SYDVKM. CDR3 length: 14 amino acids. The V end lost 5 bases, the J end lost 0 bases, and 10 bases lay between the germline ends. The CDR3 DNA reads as TGTGCCAGCAGTATCTTGGACTTGAACACTGAAGCTTTCTTT. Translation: CASSILDLNTEAFF.